These T cell receptor beta chains were read from a single sample in a study of blood T cell repertoires in COVID-19. Sequencing was performed with immunoSEQ multiplex PCR; in TCRdb, only in-frame clones are kept and a portion is missing. In the table there are some 150,000 clones, 85% to 90% of which are singletons. The source material was peripheral blood. These receptor sequences come from a middle-aged man who had recovered from COVID-19. The CDR3 runs from the conserved cysteine through the conserved F or W. D genes are given only for firm matches. Clone size is given for some rows only: seen once, a few or many times, or a class if the clone is expanded.

j_call d_call v_call clone_size cdr3_nt cdr3_aa
TRBJ2-7 TRBD2 TRBV11-3 . TGTGCCAGCAGCCACCGGACTAGCGGGGACGAGCAGTACTTC CASSHRTSGDEQYF
TRBJ2-3 TRBD1 TRBV11-3 . TGTGCCAGCAGCTCGCCGGGACAGGGGGGGGATACGCAGTATTTT CASSSPGQGGDTQYF
TRBJ2-2 . TRBV7-9 . TGTGCCAGCAGCTACCTCGAAAGGGGCACCGGGGAGCTGTTTTTT CASSYLERGTGELFF
TRBJ1-5 TRBD1 TRBV28 . TGTGCCAGCAGTCCCTTGGGACAGCATAGCAATCAGCCCCAGCATTTT CASSPLGQHSNQPQHF
TRBJ1-5 TRBD1 TRBV2 few TGTGCCAGCAGTGGGACAGGGGAACAGCCCCAGCATTTT CASSGTGEQPQHF
TRBJ1-6 . TRBV25-1 . TGTGCCAGCAGTGAAACGGGGGGACCACGCTCCTATAATTCACCCCTCCACTTT CASSETGGPRSYNSPLHF
TRBJ1-5 . TRBV6-6 few TGTGCCAGCAGTTACTCATCCGGTGAGAGCAATCAGCCCCAGCATTTT CASSYSSGESNQPQHF
TRBJ2-5 . TRBV12-3/TRBV12-4 . TGTGCCAGCAGTTTAGGGGAGTCGGAGACCCAGTACTTC CASSLGESETQYF
TRBJ1-1 . TRBV6-1 . TGTGCCAGCAGTGAAACAAGGGGAATCACTGAAGCTTTCTTT CASSETRGITEAFF
TRBJ1-5 TRBD1 TRBV20-1 . TGCAGTGCTAGTAACCCGGGACAGGGGAATCAGCCCCAGCATTTT CSASNPGQGNQPQHF
TRBJ2-1 . TRBV14 . TGTGCCAGCAGCGCTCGACAGTCAGCCTACAATGAGCAGTTCTTC CASSARQSAYNEQFF
TRBJ1-1 TRBD1 TRBV5-1 . TGCGCCAGCAGCTTGGTAACAGGGGATGATACTGAAGCTTTCTTT CASSLVTGDDTEAFF
TRBJ1-5 . TRBV27 . TGTGCCAGCAGTTTATCGGCTGCAGGGCCCAATCAGCCCCAGCATTTT CASSLSAAGPNQPQHF
TRBJ2-5 . TRBV7-9 . TGTGCCAGCAGCTTAGGTTCAGGGATCCAAGAGACCCAGTACTTC CASSLGSGIQETQYF
TRBJ1-2 TRBD1 TRBV5-4 few TGTGCCAGCAGCCGCACCGGGACAGGGGGCTCTGGCTACACCTTC CASSRTGTGGSGYTF
TRBJ2-1 TRBD1 TRBV19 . TGTGCCAGTAGTACCGGGACAGGGGGATACAATGAGCAGTTCTTC CASSTGTGGYNEQFF
TRBJ2-5 . TRBV3-1/TRBV3-2 . TGTGCCAGCAGCCAAGAATCCGGCAGGGGGGACCAAGAGACCCAGTACTTC CASSQESGRGDQETQYF
TRBJ1-1 . TRBV9 . TGTGCCAGCAGCGTAGTGAACAGGGTGGAGGCTTTCTTT CASSVVNRVEAFF
TRBJ2-3 TRBD2 TRBV5-5 . TGTGCCAGCAGCATACTAACTAGCGGGGGGACAGATACGCAGTATTTT CASSILTSGGTDTQYF
TRBJ2-1 . TRBV6-2/TRBV6-3 . TGTGCCAGCAGTTACCCTCAAAACTTGGGGCTGAATGAGCAGTTCTTC CASSYPQNLGLNEQFF
TRBJ2-7 TRBD2 TRBV7-9 . TGTGCCAGCAGCCCACGACTAGCGGGGGATACCTACGAGCAGTACTTC CASSPRLAGDTYEQYF
TRBJ2-3 TRBD2 TRBV19 . TGTGCCAGTAGTGGGTCCGCACTAGCGGGGGGTCACCCTAGCACAGATACGCAGTATTTT CASSGSALAGGHPSTDTQYF
TRBJ2-7 . TRBV27 . TGTGCCAGCAGTTTAGGCGGGAATTACTACGAGCAGTACTTC CASSLGGNYYEQYF
TRBJ2-2 . TRBV6-6 . TGTGCCTCGAGGCAGGGGTCTATGGGGACCGGGGAGCTGTTTTTT CASRQGSMGTGELFF
TRBJ2-3 TRBD2 TRBV5-1 . TGCGCCAGCAGCTTTACGGCGGGGGGGCCGAGAGATACGCAGTATTTT CASSFTAGGPRDTQYF
TRBJ2-5 TRBD2 TRBV3-1/TRBV3-2 . TGTGCCAGCATGACTAGCGGGGGGGAAGAGACCCAGTACTTC CASMTSGGEETQYF
TRBJ1-1 TRBD1 TRBV7-3 . TGTGCCAGCAGCGGACAGGGGTACACTGAAGCTTTCTTT CASSGQGYTEAFF
TRBJ2-1 . TRBV11-3 . TGTGCCAGCAGCTTAGCAGGGTTTACGAATGAGCAGTTCTTC CASSLAGFTNEQFF
TRBJ1-6 TRBD1 TRBV6-5 . TGTGCCAGCACCGGGACAGGAGTTAATTCACCCCTCCACTTT CASTGTGVNSPLHF
TRBJ2-7 . TRBV5-4 . TGTGCCAGCAGCGACAGGTCGAGCTCCTACGAGCAGTACTTC CASSDRSSSYEQYF
TRBJ2-3 . TRBV3-1/TRBV3-2 . TGTGCCAGCAGCCAAGAAAATGGGCATAAAAGAGACACAGATACGCAGTATTTT CASSQENGHKRDTDTQYF
TRBJ2-5 TRBD1 TRBV5-1 . TGCGCCAGCAGCTCTTCCGGGACAGCTCGGGTTGGCCAGTACTTC CASSSSGTARVGQYF
TRBJ2-1 TRBD2 TRBV6-8 . TGTGCCAGCAGTTACCGGGGGGGAGTCATCGATGAGCAGTTCTTC CASSYRGGVIDEQFF
TRBJ2-2 TRBD1 TRBV7-3 . TGTGCCAGCAGCGGGGGACAGGACACCGGGGAGCTGTTTTTT CASSGGQDTGELFF
TRBJ1-6 TRBD1 TRBV28 . TGTGCCAGCAGTTTATTTGGCAGGGGGCTTTCCTATAATTCACCCCTCCACTTT CASSLFGRGLSYNSPLHF
TRBJ2-5 . TRBV5-1 . TGCGCCAGCAGCTTGGGGCTCCGGGACTCCCAAGAGACCCAGTACTTC CASSLGLRDSQETQYF
TRBJ1-2 . TRBV10-3 . TGTGCCATTTCAGGGACAACTAACTATGGCTACACCTTC CAISGTTNYGYTF
TRBJ2-5 . TRBV7-2 . TGTGCCAGCAGCCCGACCGGACAGTCGAGTGAGACCCAGTACTTC CASSPTGQSSETQYF
TRBJ1-2 TRBD1 TRBV15 . TGTGCCACCAGCTCGGACAGGGGTGGCTACACCTTC CATSSDRGGYTF
TRBJ2-3 . TRBV4-2 . TGTGCCAGCAGCCAAGACAGGAGCACAGATACGCAGTATTTT CASSQDRSTDTQYF
TRBJ2-7 . TRBV15 . TGTGCCACCAGCAGAGTTGGGGCGAACTACGAGCAGTACTTC CATSRVGANYEQYF
TRBJ1-2 . TRBV4-3 . TGCGCCAGCAGCACAAAGGGGGTGAACGAGGATGGCTACACCTTC CASSTKGVNEDGYTF
TRBJ2-3 . TRBV20-1 . TGCAGTGCTAGTCTCCGGAGGGATACGCAGTATTTT CSASLRRDTQYF